This TCR beta chain is drawn from a study of cytomegalovirus exposure and HLA in healthy donors. Study-level findings and limits: TCR beta sequences reportedly predicted the HLA-A and HLA-B alleles of most subjects accurately. A link between a missense DCLRE1C variant and TCR beta V- and J-gene trimming emerged from a later analysis. When the data were analyzed later, several of the most significant clusters appeared to be linked to common viral pathogens.

Germline CDR1 is SGHAT and CDR2 is FQDESV (reference sequence). The CDR3 length is 11 residues. Trimming took 5 bases from V and 9 from J, leaving 11 bases between them. About this clone: As yet, its antigen is unknown.

PCR amplification relied on 60 Vbeta primers (plus 13 Jbeta primers). Data came from immunoSEQ multiplex PCR; TCRdb stores just in-frame clones and leaves some out. Here the sample spans approximately 190,000 clones, approximately 77% being singletons. It was healthy bone marrow donors who served as donors. This sequence was found in a man aged 35-49 years in good health and CMV-seropositive. The chain is built from TRBV11-1 and TRBJ2-7; a possible D gene is TRBD1 (5 bases). Material: PBMCs. CDR3 region: CASSLGRGQYF. CDR3 nucleotide sequence: TGTGCCAGCAGCCTCGGAAGGGGGCAGTACTTC.